The 14 T cell receptor beta chains given below trace back to one sample, sequenced in a study of blood T cells in healthy people across ages. A sample-barcoded 5' primer and a J-beta primer mix were used in a second PCR of roughly 6 to 12 cycles. MiXCR, applied by TCRdb to the 5' RACE reads, yields one record per CDR3 protein. The sample has 890,000 or so distinct CDR3 sequences, roughly 60% seen once. The sample consisted of blood. These receptors were taken from a man younger than 40 in good health.

J is TRBJ1-2 and V is TRBV6-5; 9 bases are a match to TRBD1. V gave up 6 bases and J gave up 6 bases; unmatched junction bases: 11. Germline assignment: CDR1 MNHEY and CDR2 SVGAGI. The CDR3 covers 15 residues. CDR3 nucleotide sequence: TGTGCCAGCAGGTCCCGGGACAGGGAGATTCATGGCTACACCTTC. Residues: CASRSRDREIHGYTF.

In this sample, this clonotype turned up a few times. The genes are TRBV6-1 and TRBJ2-7; 7 positions agree with TRBD1. Germline trimming cut 4 bases from V and 10 bases from J; bases unmatched to any gene: 13. In germline, CDR1 is MNHNS, CDR2 SASEGT. The CDR3 runs 14 residues. CDR3 region: CASSGSGQRGTQYF. CDR3 bases: TGTGCCAGCAGTGGGTCGGGACAGCGAGGAACCCAGTACTTC.

The chain has TRBV5-1 and TRBJ2-7; D assignment may be TRBD1 or TRBD2 (5 bases each). This CDR3 has 18 amino acids. The germline V and J ends were trimmed by 3 bases and 4 bases, with 26 bases remaining between them. Germline V lookup: CDR1 SGHRS, CDR2 YFSETQ. The CDR3 loop is CASSSNKTGTVRVYEQYF. In nucleotides, the CDR3 is TGCGCCAGCAGCTCGAACAAAACCGGGACGGTGAGGGTATACGAGCAGTACTTC.

On this clonotype itself: The limits of the CDR3 on the DNA are not certain, so only TCRdb's listed CDR3 is given. The chain carries TRBV29-1 and TRBJ1-2; TRBD1 is taken as the D call from the table, unchecked against the DNA. Per germline, CDR1 SQVTM and CDR2 ANQGSEA. 14 amino acids form the CDR3, both terminal residues included. The CDR3 here is CSAVAQGSNYGHTF.

The table lists this clonotype with a few counts. In DNA, the CDR3 is TGTGCCAGCAGTCCCGAAACTAACTATGGCTACACCTTC. It encodes CASSPETNYGYTF. The chain joins TRBV14 to TRBJ1-2, with D uncertain. Germline CDR1 is SGHDN and CDR2 is FVKESK. The CDR3 is made up of 13 amino acids. Trimming cost V 6 bases and J 0 bases, with 8 bases left between them.

The chain employs TRBV20-1 and TRBJ2-6; 7 bases map to TRBD1. Trimming cost V 5 bases and J 2 bases; bases outside gene matches: 6. Germline CDR1 is DFQATT and CDR2 is SNEGSKA (reference sequence). This CDR3 region has 15 residues. The CDR3 sequence is CSAYRGQPGANVLTF. The CDR3 DNA follows: TGCAGTGCTTACCGGGGACAGCCTGGGGCCAACGTCCTGACTTTC.

The V and J genes are TRBV15 and TRBJ2-1, with D unresolved. This CDR3 comprises 14 residues. The ends were cut back, 1 base at V and 6 bases at J, with 10 bases in the middle. CDR1 is LNHNV, CDR2 YYDKDF, per germline (reference sequence). This chain's CDR3 is CATSRAEPSNEQFF. CDR3 nucleotides: TGTGCCACCAGCAGAGCCGAACCTAGCAATGAGCAGTTCTTC.

This clonotype came up a few times. This rearrangement joins TRBV12-3 or TRBV12-4 to TRBJ2-3; 7 bases map to TRBD2. Losses at the gene ends were 6 bases for V and 7 bases for J; bases not matched to a gene: 13. The CDR3 is 15 residues long. The CDR3, as DNA: TGTGCCAGCAGCTCAGGACTAGTGGCTTTTAATACGCAGTATTTT. This sequence encodes CASSSGLVAFNTQYF.

V is TRBV7-9 and J is TRBJ2-3; unclear D gene. Trimming left V 5 bases short and J 2 bases short, with 11 bases between. Germline V CDR1 and CDR2: SEHNR, FQNEAQ (reference sequence). This CDR3 region has 14 residues. The CDR3 DNA is TGTGCCAGCAGCGTGACCCTTGTCACAGATACGCAGTATTTT. Its translation is CASSVTLVTDTQYF.

This rearrangement joins TRBV14 to TRBJ1-2, with D hard to call. Germline V CDR1 and CDR2: SGHDN, FVKESK. V dropped 7 bases and J dropped 4 bases, with 13 bases sitting between them. The CDR3 length is 13 residues. In DNA, the CDR3 is TGTGCCAGCAATCGTGGGTCAACCTATGGCTACACCTTC. It translates to CASNRGSTYGYTF. Supplemented by reference TRBV14 and TRBJ1-2, the full variable domain reads EAGVTQFPSHSVIEKGQTVTLRCDPISGHDNLYWYRRVMGKEIKFLLHFVKESKQDESGMPNNRFLAERTGGTYSTLKVQPAELEDSGVYFCASNRGSTYGYTFGSGTRLTVV.

The sample holds a few counts of this clonotype. This sequence joins TRBV4-3 and TRBJ2-1; TRBD1 aligns across 7 bases. J was trimmed by 5 bases and V by 1 base; bases with no gene match: 8. Germline V gene sequence: CDR1 LGHNA, CDR2 YSLEER. The CDR3 sequence is 16 residues long. The CDR3 sequence is CASSQGITGTDNEQFF. The CDR3, as DNA: TGCGCCAGCAGCCAAGGTATAACCGGGACAGACAATGAGCAGTTCTTC.

CDR3: CASSLTWTAQPQHF. CDR3 bases: TGTGCCAGCAGTTTAACTTGGACGGCTCAGCCCCAGCATTTT. This chain links TRBV12-3 or TRBV12-4 with TRBJ1-5; D gene unclear. V was cut by 2 bases and J by 6 bases, with 11 bases left in between. The CDR3 is 14 amino acids.

This rearrangement joins TRBV7-2 to TRBJ2-1; the D gene is possibly TRBD2 (5 bases). The V end lost 2 bases, the J end lost 4 bases, and 9 bases lay between the germline ends. CDR1 and CDR2 from the germline V gene are SGHTA and FQGNSA. There are 14 residues in the CDR3. The DNA for the CDR3 is TGTGCCAGCAGCTTACCGGGGTGGTACAATGAGCAGTTCTTC. Protein product: CASSLPGWYNEQFF.

V gene TRBV19 combines with J gene TRBJ2-4, with D tentatively TRBD2 (5 bases). Germline CDR1 and CDR2: LNHDA and SQIVND (reference sequence). There are 13 residues in the CDR3. Between the trimmed V and J ends, which lost 7 bases and 4 bases, there was a span of 11 bases. CDR3 in amino acids: CASTEPGKNIQYF. CDR3 DNA sequence: TGTGCCAGTACCGAACCGGGGAAAAACATTCAGTACTTC.